A selection of T cell receptor beta chains follows, all from one sample in a study of memory CD4+ T cells and cytomegalovirus serostatus. TCRdb's table, derived via immunoSEQ multiplex PCR, lists solely in-frame clones and lacks some. The repertoire holds 56,000 or so clones, around 80% seen once, with less than 0.6% in the top ten. Source material: memory CD4+ T cells from blood. These receptors all stem from an adult in good health and CMV-seronegative. Some clones in this sample may be carry-over from other donors' samples. Both conserved end residues are part of each CDR3.

V gene	J gene	CDR3 protein
TRBV5-4	TRBJ2-1	CASSLGGGEGYEQFF
TRBV7-6	TRBJ2-1	CASSLGSSGILNEQFF
TRBV19	TRBJ1-4	CASRTGQGIEKLFF
TRBV21-1	TRBJ2-7	CASSKDEQYF
TRBV2	TRBJ1-6	CASSEAMPYNSPLHF
TRBV6-5	TRBJ2-5	CASSYGGRGKTQYF
TRBV27	TRBJ2-2	CASSFDREGVGELFF
TRBV6-6	TRBJ1-1	CASSRDMNTEAFF
TRBV12-5	TRBJ2-5	CASGLGPQETQYF
TRBV28	TRBJ2-7	CASSPPRGGTYEQYF
TRBV7-7	TRBJ2-3	CASSLGAGGPSYRHTQYF
TRBV7-2	TRBJ2-2	CASSLRVAGGLNTGELFF
TRBV30	TRBJ1-2	CARGHINYGYTF
TRBV19	TRBJ1-4	CASSKTFFRGLNEKLFF
TRBV29-1	TRBJ1-2	CSVEDPVNYGYTF
TRBV7-8	TRBJ2-7	CASSLARARGGSYEQYF
TRBV9	TRBJ2-6	CASGMMGANVLTF
TRBV10-3	TRBJ2-2	CAISRETGELFF